Below are 9 T cell receptor beta chains sequenced from a single sample in a study of control samples from healthy donors and cancer patients. Using immunoSEQ multiplex PCR, the repertoire was profiled, and TCRdb retains in-frame clones only, with some absent. The table records around 50,000 clones, around 95% of them present only once. Sequencing input: blood. Every receptor here comes from a man younger than 40 in good health.

This chain joins TRBV7-2 and TRBJ2-3; TRBD1 matches at 9 bases. V shed 0 bases, J shed 10 bases, and the junction held 5 bases outside the gene matches. The V gene's germline CDR1 is SGHTA and CDR2 FQGNSA. The CDR3 length is 14 residues. The DNA of the CDR3 is TGTGCCAGCAGCTTAGCTGTAAGGGACAGGGCGCAGTATTTT. Translated, it gives CASSLAVRDRAQYF.

The chain has TRBV28 and TRBJ1-2; 12 bases match TRBD1. CDR1 and CDR2 from the germline V gene are MDHEN and SYDVKM. V shed 7 bases and J 3 bases; nucleotides not matched to a gene: 9. The CDR3 is made up of 16 amino acids. The CDR3 sequence: CASTPGQGAAYYGYTF. The CDR3 DNA is TGTGCCAGCACCCCGGGACAGGGGGCCGCCTACTATGGCTACACCTTC.

The CDR3 sequence is CASSLYPGGEGPAGANVLTF. CDR3 DNA: TGTGCCAGCAGTTTATACCCCGGGGGGGAAGGGCCGGCTGGGGCCAACGTCCTGACTTTC. The rearrangement joins TRBV27 to TRBJ2-6; 8 bases fit TRBD2. V dropped 1 base and J dropped 2; count of bases not matched to a gene: 13. Germline V gene lookup returns CDR1 MNHEY and CDR2 SMNVEV (reference sequence). This CDR3 is 20 amino acids long.

CDR3 amino acids: CASSLGTASYQPQHF. The CDR3 DNA reads TGTGCCAGCAGCTTGGGGACAGCCTCTTATCAGCCCCAGCATTTT. The chain carries TRBV7-9 and TRBJ1-5; TRBD1 matches 7 bases. The CDR3 is 15 residues long. Unmatched junction bases numbered 7, after V lost 3 bases and J lost 5 bases. Germline CDR1 SEHNR, CDR2 FQNEAQ (reference sequence).

V gene TRBV28 combines with J gene TRBJ2-1; 7 bases line up with TRBD1. Germline V gene lookup returns CDR1 MDHEN and CDR2 SYDVKM. Trimming cost V 6 bases and J 1 base; bases outside gene matches: 6. The CDR3 runs to 15 residues. CDR3 sequence: CASRPRQGSYNEQFF. In DNA form, the CDR3 reads TGTGCCAGCAGACCACGACAGGGATCCTACAATGAGCAGTTCTTC.

The gene calls are TRBV30 and TRBJ1-6; no clear D. The ends were cut back, 4 bases at V and 0 bases at J, with 13 bases in the middle. CDR1 and CDR2 (germline): GTSNPN, SVGIG (reference sequence). The CDR3 loop spans 16 amino acids. DNA of the CDR3: TGTGCCTGGACTCCAACGTACAGCTCCTATAATTCACCCCTCCACTTT. Translated: CAWTPTYSSYNSPLHF. The whole variable domain, filled in from reference TRBV30 and TRBJ1-6, reads SQTIHQWPATLVQPVGSPLSLECTVEGTSNPNLYWYRQAAGRGLQLLFYSVGIGQISSEVPQNLSASRPQDRQFILSSKKLLLSDSGFYLCAWTPTYSSYNSPLHFGNGTRLTVT.

This chain uses TRBV7-8 with TRBJ1-1; D uncertain. The CDR3 runs 13 residues. CDR1 SGHVS and CDR2 FQNEAQ come from the germline V gene. Trimming took off 1 base at V and 6 bases at J, with 9 bases between the two ends. CDR3 coding DNA: TGTGCCAGCAGCTTAGTTGGCTGGGCTGAAGCTTTCTTT. It is translated as CASSLVGWAEAFF.

This rearrangement joins TRBV30 to TRBJ2-3; the D call may be TRBD1 or TRBD2 (6 bases each). Germline CDR1 is GTSNPN and CDR2 is SVGIG (reference sequence). The CDR3 consists of 16 residues. V was trimmed by 0 bases and J by 3 bases, leaving 16 bases between them. This CDR3 reads CAWSVGGRQRTDTQYF. The CDR3 DNA reads as TGTGCCTGGAGTGTAGGGGGGCGTCAGAGGACAGATACGCAGTATTTT.

The rearrangement uses TRBV18 and TRBJ2-7; 13 bases line up with TRBD2. Per germline, CDR1 KGHSH and CDR2 LQKENI. With 3 bases clipped from V and 4 bases from J, the junction kept 9 bases outside the gene matches. This CDR3 is 17 amino acids long. The CDR3 loop reads CASSPGTSGISPYEQYF. CDR3 nucleotide sequence: TGTGCCAGCTCACCCGGGACTAGCGGGATCTCCCCTTACGAGCAGTACTTC.